These 6 T cell receptor beta chains originate from one sample sequenced in a study of blood T cell repertoires in COVID-19. TCRdb's copy holds only in-frame clones and misses some; the assay was immunoSEQ multiplex PCR. In the table there are some 74,000 clones, around 88% of which are singletons. Sequenced: peripheral blood. Receptors were obtained from a woman over 75 with acute or convalescent COVID-19.

This CDR3 reads CASSEDRPYEQYF. The DNA of the CDR3 is TGTGCCAGCAGTGAAGACAGACCCTACGAGCAGTACTTC. The V gene is TRBV2, the J gene TRBJ2-7; D ambiguous. The germline V and J ends were trimmed by 1 base and 2 bases, with 6 bases remaining between them. The CDR3 runs to 13 residues. CDR1 and CDR2 from the germline V gene are SNHLY and FYNNEI.

This chain uses TRBV7-8 with TRBJ1-3; weak D call: TRBD1 (6 bases). The V end lost 5 bases, the J end lost 1 base, and 9 bases lay between the germline ends. This CDR3 has 14 residues. Germline V lookup: CDR1 SGHVS, CDR2 FQNEAQ. The CDR3 DNA reads TGTGCCAGCAGCCCAAGGGGGTCTGGAAACACCATATATTTT. Its protein is CASSPRGSGNTIYF.

The rearrangement joins TRBV5-1 to TRBJ1-1; D uncertain. CDR3 length equals 14 residues. Trimming shortened V by 0 bases and J by 2 bases, and 8 bases separated the two germline ends. Looked up from germline, CDR1 is SGHRS and CDR2 is YFSETQ. CDR3 region: CASSLEPGNTEAFF. CDR3 nucleotide sequence: TGCGCCAGCAGCTTGGAGCCAGGAAACACTGAAGCTTTCTTT.

The chain recombines TRBV13 with TRBJ2-6; 10 bases are shared with TRBD2. Germline lookup yields CDR1 PRHDT and CDR2 FYEKMQ (reference sequence). V lost 4 bases and J lost 4; bases outside the gene matches: 10. The CDR3 has 18 amino acids. The CDR3 sequence: CASSSSPSGSSGANVLTF. CDR3 nucleotides: TGTGCCAGCAGCTCTTCCCCTAGCGGGAGTTCCGGGGCCAACGTCCTGACTTTC.

The chain joins TRBV5-6 to TRBJ1-2, with D perhaps TRBD1 (5 bases). Germline V gives CDR1 SGHDT, CDR2 YYEEEE. V gave up 4 bases and J gave up 6 bases, with 16 bases separating them. The CDR3 length is 14 residues. The CDR3, as DNA: TGTGCCAGCAGCCCCGGGAGGACAACGAATGGCTACACCTTC. Protein product: CASSPGRTTNGYTF.

This chain uses TRBV18 with TRBJ1-2, with 10 positions matching TRBD1. This CDR3 is 14 amino acids long. V gave up 4 bases and J gave up 3 bases; unmatched junction bases: 2. The germline gives CDR1 KGHSH, CDR2 LQKENI. Written as DNA, the CDR3 is TGTGCCAGCTCACTTGGACAGGGGGACTATGGCTACACCTTC. Translating it yields CASSLGQGDYGYTF.